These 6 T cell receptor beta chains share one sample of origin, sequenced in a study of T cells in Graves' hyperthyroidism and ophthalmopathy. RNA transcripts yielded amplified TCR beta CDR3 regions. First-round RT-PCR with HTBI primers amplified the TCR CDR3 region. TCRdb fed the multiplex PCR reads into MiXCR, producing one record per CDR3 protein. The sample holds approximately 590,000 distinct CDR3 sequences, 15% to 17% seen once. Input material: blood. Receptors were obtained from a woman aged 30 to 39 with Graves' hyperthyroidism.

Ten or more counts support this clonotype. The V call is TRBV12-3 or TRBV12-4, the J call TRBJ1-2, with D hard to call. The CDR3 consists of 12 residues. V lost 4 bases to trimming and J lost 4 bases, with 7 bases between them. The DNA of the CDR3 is TGTGCCAGCAGTTCTCAGCTCTATGGCTACACCTTC. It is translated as CASSSQLYGYTF.

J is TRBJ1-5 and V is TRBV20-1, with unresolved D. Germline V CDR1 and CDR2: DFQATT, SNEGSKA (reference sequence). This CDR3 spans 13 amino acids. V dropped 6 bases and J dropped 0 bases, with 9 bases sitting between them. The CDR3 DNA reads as TGCAGTGCAACCCTCGGTAGCAATCAGCCCCAGCATTTT. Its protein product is CSATLGSNQPQHF.

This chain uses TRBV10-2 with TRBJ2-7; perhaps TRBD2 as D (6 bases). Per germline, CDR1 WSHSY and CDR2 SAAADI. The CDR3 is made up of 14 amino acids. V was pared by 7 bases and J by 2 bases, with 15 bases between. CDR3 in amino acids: CASTADSGAYEQYF. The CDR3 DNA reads TGCGCCAGCACGGCCGATAGCGGAGCCTACGAGCAGTACTTC.

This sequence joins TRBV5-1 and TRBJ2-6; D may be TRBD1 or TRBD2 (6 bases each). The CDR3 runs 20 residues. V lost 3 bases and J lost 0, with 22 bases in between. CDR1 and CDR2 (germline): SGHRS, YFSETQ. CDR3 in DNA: TGCGCCAGCAGCTCAAGACTGACGGGGGCGAAAAGCTCTGGGGCCAACGTCCTGACTTTC. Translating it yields CASSSRLTGAKSSGANVLTF.

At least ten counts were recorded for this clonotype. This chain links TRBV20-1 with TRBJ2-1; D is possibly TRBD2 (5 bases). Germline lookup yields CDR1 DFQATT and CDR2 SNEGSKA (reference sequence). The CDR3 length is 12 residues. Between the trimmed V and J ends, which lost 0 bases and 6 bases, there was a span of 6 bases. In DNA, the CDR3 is TGCAGTGCTAGAGAGGGAGTCAATGAGCAGTTCTTC. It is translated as CSAREGVNEQFF.

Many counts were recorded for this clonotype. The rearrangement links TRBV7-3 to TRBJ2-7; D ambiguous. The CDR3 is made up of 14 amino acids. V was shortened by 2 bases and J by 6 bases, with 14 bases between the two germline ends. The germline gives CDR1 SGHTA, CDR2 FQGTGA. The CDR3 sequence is CASSLDPGVGEQYF. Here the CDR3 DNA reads TGTGCCAGCAGCTTAGATCCAGGAGTCGGCGAGCAGTACTTC.